This entry features one T cell receptor beta chain sequence. No antigen is known for it. PCR was performed using 60 Vbeta and 13 Jbeta primers. Produced via immunoSEQ multiplex PCR; TCRdb's table is partial and in-frame only. The table includes approximately 100,000 clones, approximately 80% detected once. This entry comes from a study of cytomegalovirus exposure and HLA in healthy donors. Broader study findings: It was shown in a later analysis that HLA-associated TCR beta chains were more clonally expanded than other, equally common chains. Highly shared variants forming one cluster were likely a sequencing artifact.

The CDR3 runs to 16 residues. The germline gives CDR1 SGHTA, CDR2 FQGNSA. V lost 0 bases and J lost 6; bases outside the gene matches: 3. The receptor's source is a man between 40 and 49 years old in good health and CMV-seropositive. Sequencing input: PBMCs. V is TRBV7-2 and J is TRBJ2-2; TRBD2 aligns across 11 bases. The CDR3 DNA sequence: TGTGCCAGCAGCTTAGCGTTTAGCGGGGGGGCCGGGGAGCTGTTTTTT. As protein: CASSLAFSGGAGELFF.